Shown below are 27 T cell receptor beta chains from a single sample sequenced in a study of shared clonotypes between healthy human individuals (dated by TCRdb to about 2020). The library was generated by the immunoSEQ multiplex PCR assay. Sourced from immuneACCESS, this table was stored by TCRdb with only in-frame sequences that have V and J called. A share of the clones is absent; for the studies checked, an unresolved V gene accounts for under half, and the remainder has no known explanation. Across this sample there are about 490,000 clones, with 70% to 85% seen only once. Approximately 12% of the sample is held by the ten biggest clonotypes. Material for sequencing was PBMCs. The origin of the receptors is a woman aged 40 to 49 in good health. Some clones in this sample may be carry-over from other donors' samples.

This chain joins TRBV9 and TRBJ2-7, with D tentatively TRBD2 (6 bases). Looked up from germline, CDR1 is SGDLS and CDR2 is YYNGEE. The V and J ends lost 0 bases and 4 bases respectively, with 11 bases between them. This CDR3 comprises 14 residues. In DNA form, the CDR3 reads TGTGCCAGCAGCGTAGGACTAGAGGGGTACGAGCAGTACTTC. Its translation is CASSVGLEGYEQYF.

This chain links TRBV7-9 with TRBJ2-1; possibly TRBD1 for D (6 bases). Germline-derived CDR1 and CDR2 are SEHNR and FQNEAQ (reference sequence). CDR3 length equals 12 residues. The V end was cut by 5 bases, the J end by 9 bases, with 11 bases between. CDR3 DNA sequence: TGTGCCAGCAGCATCCAGGGGAGTGAGCAGTTCTTC. It specifies CASSIQGSEQFF. Full variable domain (remainder filled in from reference TRBV7-9 and TRBJ2-1): DTGVSQNPRHKITKRGQNVTFRCDPISEHNRLYWYRQTLGQGPEFLTYFQNEAQLEKSRLLSDRFSAERPKGSFSTLEIQRTEQGDSAMYLCASSIQGSEQFFGPGTRLTVL.

J is TRBJ2-7 and V is TRBV5-4, with D perhaps TRBD1 (5 bases). The germline CDR1 and CDR2 sequences are SGHNT and YYREEE (reference sequence). CDR3 length: 13 amino acids. V lost 2 bases to trimming and J lost 2 bases, with 8 bases between them. The CDR3 here is CASSLGAAYEQYF. Here the CDR3 DNA reads TGTGCCAGCAGCTTAGGGGCGGCCTACGAGCAGTACTTC.

The rearrangement links TRBV10-2 to TRBJ1-6; D call uncertain. Germline-derived CDR1 and CDR2 are WSHSY and SAAADI. The CDR3 runs to 15 residues. V lost 2 bases, J lost 3 bases, and 8 bases lay in between. The CDR3 here is CASSENVNYNSPLHF. CDR3 sequence (DNA): TGCGCCAGCAGTGAGAACGTAAACTATAATTCACCCCTCCACTTT.

This rearrangement joins TRBV30 to TRBJ1-6; D is perhaps TRBD1 (6 bases). There are 17 residues in the CDR3. Germline assignment: CDR1 GTSNPN and CDR2 SVGIG (reference sequence). Trimming pared 2 bases from V and 6 bases from J, leaving 20 bases between. The CDR3, as DNA: TGTGCCTGGAGTCGGCCCTATGGACAGCTATCTAATTCACCCCTCCACTTT. It is translated as CAWSRPYGQLSNSPLHF.

In DNA form, the CDR3 reads TGTGCCATCAGGACCGGGACAGGGACCGGCACAGATACGCAGTATTTT. Translated, it gives CAIRTGTGTGTDTQYF. The rearrangement uses TRBV10-3 and TRBJ2-3; TRBD1 matches 9 bases. In germline, CDR1 is ENHRY, CDR2 SYGVKD. V shed 6 bases and J 1 base; nucleotides not matched to a gene: 8. The CDR3 runs 16 residues.

V gene TRBV30 combines with J gene TRBJ2-1, with unresolved D. The CDR3 consists of 11 residues. From germline, CDR1 is GTSNPN and CDR2 SVGIG (reference sequence). With 4 bases removed from V and 5 bases from J, the gap between germline ends came to 6 bases. The chain's CDR3 is CAWTLDNEQFF. Here the CDR3 DNA reads TGTGCCTGGACTTTGGACAATGAGCAGTTCTTC.

This rearrangement joins TRBV27 to TRBJ2-3, with TRBD2 as a possible D gene (5 bases). Germline loops: CDR1 MNHEY, CDR2 SMNVEV (reference sequence). V lost 2 bases and J lost 2, with 11 bases in between. The CDR3 runs to 15 residues. The CDR3 loop reads CASSLGLGDTDTQYF. DNA for the CDR3: TGTGCCAGCAGTTTAGGCCTGGGAGACACAGATACGCAGTATTTT.

The chain has TRBV2 and TRBJ2-2, with TRBD2 identical over 10 bases. With 7 bases clipped from V and 6 bases from J, the junction kept 5 bases outside the gene matches. CDR1 is SNHLY, CDR2 FYNNEI, per germline. This CDR3 is built from 14 residues. CDR3 DNA: TGTGCCAGCAAGTTAGCGGGAGGACCCGGGGAGCTGTTTTTT. Its protein is CASKLAGGPGELFF.

This clone appeared once. This CDR3 is CASSTRPVDRGNTIYF. The CDR3 DNA reads TGTGCCAGCAGCACCCGGCCGGTCGACCGTGGAAACACCATATATTTT. The rearrangement links TRBV7-8 to TRBJ1-3; no reliable D call. CDR1 and CDR2 (germline): SGHVS, FQNEAQ. This CDR3 comprises 16 residues. The V end lost 5 bases, the J end lost 3 bases, and 17 bases lay between the germline ends. The full variable domain, in which reference TRBV7-8 and TRBJ1-3 provide the parts outside the CDR3, is GAGVSQSPRYKVAKRGQDVALRCDPISGHVSLFWYQQALGQGPEFLTYFQNEAQLDKSGLPSDRFFAERPEGSVSTLKIQRTQQEDSAVYLCASSTRPVDRGNTIYFGEGSWLTVV.

The chain is built from TRBV2 and TRBJ2-7; 7 positions agree with TRBD2. Germline loops: CDR1 SNHLY, CDR2 FYNNEI. The CDR3 has 15 amino acids. Unmatched junction bases numbered 8, after V lost 5 bases and J lost 1 base. CDR3 DNA: TGTGCCAGCAGTCGGCTAGCGGATCGATCCTACGAGCAGTACTTC. Translation gives CASSRLADRSYEQYF.

A word on this clone: This specimen includes other DNA sequences encoding the same CDR3. This sequence joins TRBV5-1 and TRBJ2-2; D is uncertain. Germline values: CDR1 SGHRS, CDR2 YFSETQ. The germline V and J ends were trimmed by 0 bases and 4 bases, with 4 bases remaining between them. The length of the CDR3 is 13 residues. The chain's CDR3 is CASSLERTGELFF. DNA for the CDR3: TGCGCCAGCAGCTTGGAGCGCACCGGGGAGCTGTTTTTT.

V and J are TRBV7-8 and TRBJ2-7, with 7 bases aligning to TRBD2. V lost 5 bases to trimming and J lost 4 bases; unmatched junction nucleotides: 17. CDR3 length: 17 amino acids. CDR1 and CDR2 (germline): SGHVS, FQNEAQ. CDR3 nucleotides: TGTGCCAGCAGCCTCCGGGTTGGTAGGCGGGAGAGTTACGAGCAGTACTTC. It translates to CASSLRVGRRESYEQYF.

The V call is TRBV30, the J call TRBJ2-5; D not resolved. V was shortened by 4 bases and J by 5 bases, with 8 bases between the two germline ends. Germline values: CDR1 GTSNPN, CDR2 SVGIG (reference sequence). This CDR3 comprises 11 residues. CDR3 coding DNA: TGTGCCTGGATGCCTGGGGAGACCCAGTACTTC. It translates to CAWMPGETQYF. The whole variable domain, remainder taken from reference TRBV30 and TRBJ2-5, is SQTIHQWPATLVQPVGSPLSLECTVEGTSNPNLYWYRQAAGRGLQLLFYSVGIGQISSEVPQNLSASRPQDRQFILSSKKLLLSDSGFYLCAWMPGETQYFGPGTRLLVL.

The V gene is TRBV7-9, the J gene TRBJ2-2; no reliable D call. Germline V gene lookup returns CDR1 SEHNR and CDR2 FQNEAQ (reference sequence). V shed 1 base and J shed 6 bases, with 6 bases lying between them. This CDR3 contains 13 residues. The CDR3 DNA follows: TGTGCCAGCAGCTTAGTTAGTGCCGGGGAGCTGTTTTTT. Translating it yields CASSLVSAGELFF.

This rearrangement joins TRBV14 to TRBJ2-7; 8 positions match TRBD1. Looked up from germline, CDR1 is SGHDN and CDR2 is FVKESK. V shed 1 base and J 0 bases; nucleotides not matched to a gene: 2. The CDR3 covers 15 residues. CDR3 residues: CASSQGTGSSYEQYF. The CDR3 coding sequence is TGTGCCAGCAGCCAAGGGACAGGGAGCTCCTACGAGCAGTACTTC.

Concerning this clone itself: One base away lies a much larger clone, so this may be a sequencing read error. The chain has TRBV2 and TRBJ1-1, with D possibly TRBD1 on 6 matching bases. CDR1 SNHLY and CDR2 FYNNEI come from the germline V gene. V was clipped by 4 bases and J by 4 bases, with 10 bases between them. The CDR3 has 13 residues. The CDR3 region is CASSVQGGTEAFF. The DNA of the CDR3 is TGTGCCAGCAGTGTACAGGGAGGCACTGAAGCTTTCTTT.

The chain has TRBV28 and TRBJ2-5, with 8 bases aligning to TRBD1. The junction had 7 bases not matched to a gene; V was cut back by 8 bases and J by 5 bases. Germline-derived CDR1 and CDR2 are MDHEN and SYDVKM. CDR3 length: 13 amino acids. This CDR3 reads CASVSGGRETQYF. The CDR3 bases are TGTGCCAGCGTATCAGGGGGCCGGGAGACCCAGTACTTC.

This clone was observed many times. The chain has TRBV28 and TRBJ2-7, with D perhaps TRBD1 (6 bases). V gave up 5 bases and J gave up 3 bases, with 17 bases separating them. This CDR3 spans 15 amino acids. The germline V gene has CDR1 MDHEN and CDR2 SYDVKM. This CDR3 is CASSTRTGILYEQYF. The CDR3 nucleotides are TGTGCCAGCAGTACCCGCACAGGGATCCTCTACGAGCAGTACTTC.

This clone occurred a few times. The chain has TRBV30 and TRBJ2-7; 13 bases fit TRBD2. CDR1 GTSNPN and CDR2 SVGIG come from the germline V gene (reference sequence). The CDR3 has 18 residues. V was pared by 4 bases and J by 3 bases, with 15 bases of the junction left unmatched. CDR3: CAWNGGRLAGGGRYEQYF. As DNA, the CDR3 is TGTGCCTGGAATGGTGGGAGACTAGCGGGAGGAGGCCGCTACGAGCAGTACTTC.

The genes are TRBV18 and TRBJ2-1; the D gene is possibly TRBD1 (6 bases). The germline gives CDR1 KGHSH, CDR2 LQKENI. This CDR3 contains 15 residues. Trimming took 5 bases from V and 1 from J, leaving 12 bases between them. The CDR3: CASSSSTGSYNEQFF. Here the CDR3 DNA reads TGTGCCAGCTCATCATCGACAGGATCCTACAATGAGCAGTTCTTC.

V gene TRBV11-2 combines with J gene TRBJ2-7, with D uncertain. CDR3 size: 13 residues. V was cut by 3 bases and J by 0 bases, with 6 bases left in between. CDR1 and CDR2 (germline): SGHAT, FQNNGV. The CDR3 DNA follows: TGTGCCAGCAGCTTTGACGGCTCCTACGAGCAGTACTTC. Translated, it gives CASSFDGSYEQYF.

The chain has TRBV11-2 and TRBJ2-3, with no clear D. CDR3 length equals 13 residues. In germline, CDR1 is SGHAT, CDR2 FQNNGV. V was trimmed by 5 bases and J by 3 bases, leaving 9 bases between them. CDR3: CASSPPETDTQYF. CDR3 nucleotides: TGTGCCAGCAGCCCCCCGGAGACAGATACGCAGTATTTT.

This chain uses TRBV4-2 with TRBJ2-5; TRBD2 matches 7 bases. The length of the CDR3 is 16 residues. V was clipped by 0 bases and J by 1 base; unmatched bases: 5. Germline CDR1 is LGHNA and CDR2 is YNFKEQ. CDR3 coding DNA: TGTGCCAGCAGCCAAGATGCGGCGGGAGCCCAAGAGACCCAGTACTTC. Protein sequence: CASSQDAAGAQETQYF.

This chain connects TRBV28 to TRBJ2-7, with D possibly called TRBD1 or TRBD2 (5 bases each). This CDR3 contains 14 residues. The V end was cut by 3 bases, the J end by 0 bases, with 9 bases between. CDR1 and CDR2 from the germline V gene are MDHEN and SYDVKM. CDR3 amino acids: CASSFYGASYEQYF. Here the CDR3 DNA reads TGTGCCAGCAGTTTTTACGGGGCCTCCTACGAGCAGTACTTC. Supplemented by reference TRBV28 and TRBJ2-7, the full variable domain reads DVKVTQSSRYLVKRTGEKVFLECVQDMDHENMFWYRQDPGLGLRLIYFSYDVKMKEKGDIPEGYSVSREKKERFSLILESASTNQTSMYLCASSFYGASYEQYFGPGTRLTVT.

This clone was picked up a small number of times. This sequence joins TRBV7-5 and TRBJ1-1; TRBD1, the D gene given by the table, was not confirmed from the DNA. TRBV7-5 is a pseudogene locus. The CDR3 is made up of 15 amino acids. Here the CDR3 DNA reads TGTGTCAGAAGCCCAGAGGACAGGGCGAACACTGAAGCTTTCTTT. Amino acids: CVRSPEDRANTEAFF.

The chain uses TRBV11-3 and TRBJ2-2, with 7 bases that match TRBD1. With V trimmed by 3 bases and J by 2 bases, 6 bases remained unmatched. The CDR3 is 16 amino acids. Germline CDR1 and CDR2: SGHNT and YENEEA. The CDR3 nucleotides read TGTGCCAGCAGCTTCAACAGGGGTTATAACACCGGGGAGCTGTTTTTT. This codes for CASSFNRGYNTGELFF.